The rows below give T cell receptor beta chains drawn from one sample of a study of Graves' ophthalmopathy and Graves' hyperthyroidism. One entry per CDR3 protein results from TCRdb running MiXCR on the multiplex PCR reads. The top ten clones hold around 2.4% of a sample with 400,000 or so distinct CDR3 sequences, 15% to 20% of them seen once. Sample: peripheral blood. These receptors came from an adult woman with stable Graves' hyperthyroidism. Both conserved end residues are part of each CDR3. D genes are given only for firm matches. Not every row has a clone size; where given, it reads once, few, many or a size class.

j_call v_call clone_size d_call cdr3_nt cdr3_aa
TRBJ1-2 TRBV25-1 many NA TGTGCCAGCAGTGCCATGGGGCTGGGAAGTCAGCGGGGCTGCACCTTC CASSAMGLGSQRGCTF
TRBJ1-2 TRBV12-3/TRBV12-4 many TRBD1 TGTGCCAGCAGTGCCCGACAGGGAGCGGGTGGCTACACCTTC CASSARQGAGGYTF
TRBJ2-7 TRBV7-8 NA TRBD1 TGTGCCAGCAGCTTAAACAGGGGCCCAAATCTTGGGCAGTACTTC CASSLNRGPNLGQYF
TRBJ1-1 TRBV11-2 many NA TGTGCCAGCAGCTTTGGTGAGGGCACTGAAGCTTTCTTT CASSFGEGTEAFF
TRBJ2-5 TRBV7-2 NA TRBD1 TGTGCCAGCAGCTCCGGGACAGTACTACTACAAGAGACCCAGTACTTC CASSSGTVLLQETQYF
TRBJ2-7 TRBV20-1 many NA TGCAGTGCTAGACCAATACAAGACCTCTACGAGCAGTACTTC CSARPIQDLYEQYF
TRBJ2-6 TRBV18 NA TRBD1 TGTGCCAGCTCACCAGGGACAGGGTATCCTGGGGCCAACGTCCTGACTTTC CASSPGTGYPGANVLTF
TRBJ1-2 TRBV28 many TRBD1 TGTGCCAGCAGTTTTCGGCAGGGGGCGCGTGGCTACACCTTC CASSFRQGARGYTF
TRBJ2-5 TRBV12-3/TRBV12-4 many NA TGTGCCAGCAGTTTTAGTGAGACCCAGTACTTC CASSFSETQYF
TRBJ1-2 TRBV12-3/TRBV12-4 NA NA TGTGCCAGCACCCTTGAGTCAGCTACTAACTATGGCTACACCTTC CASTLESATNYGYTF
TRBJ1-1 TRBV20-1 NA TRBD1 TGCAGTGCTATCAGACAGGGGGATGCTTTCTTT CSAIRQGDAFF
TRBJ2-7 TRBV7-2 many NA TGTGCCAGCAGCTCCAGGGACGGCTACGAGCAGTACTTC CASSSRDGYEQYF
TRBJ2-7 TRBV19 many TRBD2 TGTGCCAGTAGTTCGGGACTAGCCTCCGAGCAGTACTTC CASSSGLASEQYF
TRBJ1-2 TRBV5-1 many NA TGCGCCAGCAGCTCGAGAGGGAAGTATGGCTACACCTTC CASSSRGKYGYTF
TRBJ1-5 TRBV20-1 many TRBD1 TGCAGTGCTGCGCCTCGGACAGGGGTTCTTGATCAGCCCCAGCATTTT CSAAPRTGVLDQPQHF
TRBJ2-5 TRBV9 many NA TGTGCCAGCAGCCACTCCAGCCATATCGGGAGATTGGAGACCCAGTACTTC CASSHSSHIGRLETQYF
TRBJ2-4 TRBV4-1 many NA TGCGCCAGCAGCCCACAGGGAATAGAAAACATTAAGTACTTC CASSPQGIENIKYF
TRBJ1-5 TRBV12-3/TRBV12-4 NA NA TGTGCCAGCAGTTTACTCAGGGGTGGACAGCCCCAGCATTTT CASSLLRGGQPQHF
TRBJ1-1 TRBV30 many NA TGTGCCTGGAGTGCGGGGGCCGGCATTGAAGCTTTCTTT CAWSAGAGIEAFF
TRBJ2-2 TRBV30 many NA TGTGCCTGGAGATCGATAGCGGCGAACACCGGGGAGCTGTTTTTT CAWRSIAANTGELFF
TRBJ2-7 TRBV5-1 few TRBD1 TGCGCCAGCAGCTTGGACAGGGGGTTCTCCTACGAGCAGTACTTC CASSLDRGFSYEQYF
TRBJ2-7 TRBV28 many NA TGTGCCAGCAGTTTACCCTATTTAAAAGGCGAACAGTACTTC CASSLPYLKGEQYF
TRBJ2-7 TRBV4-3 few TRBD2 TGCGCCAGCAGCCAAGATGTGGCTAGCGGGATCGTCTACGAGCAGTACTTC CASSQDVASGIVYEQYF
TRBJ1-5 TRBV4-3 many NA TGCGCCAGCAGCCAAGGATTCGGATCTCAGCCCCAGCATTTT CASSQGFGSQPQHF
TRBJ2-7 TRBV6-4 NA TRBD2 TGTGCCAGTAGCCGGGGACTAGCGGGAGTTTACGAGCAGTACTTC CASSRGLAGVYEQYF
TRBJ1-1 TRBV27 many NA TGTGCCAGCAGTTTACCGATCCAGAGGAGCATGAACACTGAAGCTTTCTTT CASSLPIQRSMNTEAFF
TRBJ1-1 TRBV3-1 NA NA TGTGCCAGCAGCCCTAGTATGGGGAACACTGAAGCTTTCTTT CASSPSMGNTEAFF
TRBJ2-5 TRBV24-1 NA NA TGTGCCACCAGTGATACAGCTAAAGAGACCCAGTACTTC CATSDTAKETQYF
TRBJ1-2 TRBV6-5 NA NA TGTGCCAGCAGTTACCGGGAACCATCCGGAACCTATGGCTACACCTTC CASSYREPSGTYGYTF
TRBJ1-2 TRBV6-5 NA TRBD1 TGTGCCAGCAGTTACTCGCAGGGGGCCAACTATGGCTACACCTTC CASSYSQGANYGYTF
TRBJ2-7 TRBV2 many TRBD1 TGTGCCAGCAGTGGGGCAGGGGGATCCTACGAGCAGTACTTC CASSGAGGSYEQYF
TRBJ2-7 TRBV7-2 many TRBD2 TGTGCCAGCAGCCTGGACGGCGGGAGGGGGTACGAGCAGTACTTC CASSLDGGRGYEQYF
TRBJ1-1 TRBV24-1 many NA TGTGCCACCAGTGACCCCCAATATACCGAAGCTTTCTTT CATSDPQYTEAFF
TRBJ1-5 TRBV7-8 many TRBD1 TGTGCCAGCAGCCCCGGGACAGGGGTTTATCAGCCCCAGCATTTT CASSPGTGVYQPQHF
TRBJ2-7 TRBV6-2/TRBV6-3 many NA TGTGCCAGCAGTTACGGGGCCTGGGCCGCGGGAACAATCAACTACGAGCAGTACTTC CASSYGAWAAGTINYEQYF
TRBJ2-5 TRBV11-2 many NA TGTGCCAGCAGCTTAGGGGCAGGAGAGCAAGAGACCCAGTACTTC CASSLGAGEQETQYF
TRBJ1-1 TRBV3-1 many TRBD1 TGTGCCAGCAGCCGCGGGACAGAGGACACTGAAGCTTTCTTT CASSRGTEDTEAFF
TRBJ1-5 TRBV18 many TRBD1 TGTGCCAGCTCACGGGGACAGGGGGACAATCAGCCCCAGCATTTT CASSRGQGDNQPQHF
TRBJ2-2 TRBV5-6 few TRBD2 TGTGCCAGCAGCCACCGACTAGCGGCGAACACCGGGGAGCTGTTTTTT CASSHRLAANTGELFF
TRBJ2-4 TRBV3-1 NA NA TGTGCCAGCAGCCAAGCGGGTGGGGGTAACATTCAGTACTTC CASSQAGGGNIQYF
TRBJ2-5 TRBV5-1 few NA TGCGCCAGCAGCTTGGCCGCTGAAGAGACCCAGTACTTC CASSLAAEETQYF
TRBJ2-7 TRBV20-1 few NA TGCAGTGCAGTCCCCTTGGACGTGTGGGAGCAGTACTTC CSAVPLDVWEQYF
TRBJ2-1 TRBV3-1 NA NA TGTGCCAGCAGCCCCTGGGGCAATGAGCAGTTCTTC CASSPWGNEQFF
TRBJ1-2 TRBV7-2 many TRBD1 TGTGCCAGCAGCTCTACAGGGGGCGACTATGGCTACACCTTC CASSSTGGDYGYTF
TRBJ1-2 TRBV24-1 many NA TGTGCCACCAGTGATCCGGGACGGAATTTTTATGGCTACACCTTC CATSDPGRNFYGYTF
TRBJ1-2 TRBV28 many TRBD1 TGTGCCAGCATTCGAGAGCGACAGGGAAGAAACTATGGCTACACCTTC CASIRERQGRNYGYTF
TRBJ1-1 TRBV7-8 NA NA TGTGCCAGCAGCTCGCAACTGAGAACTGAAGCTTTCTTT CASSSQLRTEAFF
TRBJ2-2 TRBV24-1 many NA TGTGCCACCAGTGATTTGCTAGGGGCCGGGGAGCTGTTTTTT CATSDLLGAGELFF
TRBJ2-7 TRBV20-1 many TRBD2 TGCAGTGCTAGGACGTCTAGCGGGATTCTCGAGCAGTACTTC CSARTSSGILEQYF
TRBJ1-1 TRBV4-1 many NA TGCGCCAGCAGCCAAGAGAGGTTTGCGAACACTGAAGCTTTCTTT CASSQERFANTEAFF